Reported below is one T cell receptor beta chain. The antigen remains unidentified. The PCR contained 60 Vbeta and 13 Jbeta primers. Sequenced by immunoSEQ multiplex PCR; TCRdb stores in-frame clones only, minus some. The sample comprises 200,000 to 250,000 clones, over 75% of which are singletons, and approximately 0.47% rests with the top ten. The source of the sample is a study of cytomegalovirus exposure and HLA in healthy donors. The study, taken as a whole, reports: Later analysis demonstrated an association between a missense DCLRE1C variant and TCR beta V- and J-gene trimming.

The clonotype was recovered from a boy younger than 18 in good health and CMV-seronegative. The sequenced sample was PBMCs.

CDR3 sequence (DNA): TGTGCCAGCAGCCAGGTTGGTGACAGGCCCTACGAGCAGTACTTC. Protein sequence: CASSQVGDRPYEQYF. The chain joins TRBV14 to TRBJ2-7, with D possibly TRBD1 on 6 matching bases. V lost 3 bases to trimming and J lost 2 bases, with 14 bases between them. The CDR3 consists of 15 residues. Germline loops: CDR1 SGHDN, CDR2 FVKESK.